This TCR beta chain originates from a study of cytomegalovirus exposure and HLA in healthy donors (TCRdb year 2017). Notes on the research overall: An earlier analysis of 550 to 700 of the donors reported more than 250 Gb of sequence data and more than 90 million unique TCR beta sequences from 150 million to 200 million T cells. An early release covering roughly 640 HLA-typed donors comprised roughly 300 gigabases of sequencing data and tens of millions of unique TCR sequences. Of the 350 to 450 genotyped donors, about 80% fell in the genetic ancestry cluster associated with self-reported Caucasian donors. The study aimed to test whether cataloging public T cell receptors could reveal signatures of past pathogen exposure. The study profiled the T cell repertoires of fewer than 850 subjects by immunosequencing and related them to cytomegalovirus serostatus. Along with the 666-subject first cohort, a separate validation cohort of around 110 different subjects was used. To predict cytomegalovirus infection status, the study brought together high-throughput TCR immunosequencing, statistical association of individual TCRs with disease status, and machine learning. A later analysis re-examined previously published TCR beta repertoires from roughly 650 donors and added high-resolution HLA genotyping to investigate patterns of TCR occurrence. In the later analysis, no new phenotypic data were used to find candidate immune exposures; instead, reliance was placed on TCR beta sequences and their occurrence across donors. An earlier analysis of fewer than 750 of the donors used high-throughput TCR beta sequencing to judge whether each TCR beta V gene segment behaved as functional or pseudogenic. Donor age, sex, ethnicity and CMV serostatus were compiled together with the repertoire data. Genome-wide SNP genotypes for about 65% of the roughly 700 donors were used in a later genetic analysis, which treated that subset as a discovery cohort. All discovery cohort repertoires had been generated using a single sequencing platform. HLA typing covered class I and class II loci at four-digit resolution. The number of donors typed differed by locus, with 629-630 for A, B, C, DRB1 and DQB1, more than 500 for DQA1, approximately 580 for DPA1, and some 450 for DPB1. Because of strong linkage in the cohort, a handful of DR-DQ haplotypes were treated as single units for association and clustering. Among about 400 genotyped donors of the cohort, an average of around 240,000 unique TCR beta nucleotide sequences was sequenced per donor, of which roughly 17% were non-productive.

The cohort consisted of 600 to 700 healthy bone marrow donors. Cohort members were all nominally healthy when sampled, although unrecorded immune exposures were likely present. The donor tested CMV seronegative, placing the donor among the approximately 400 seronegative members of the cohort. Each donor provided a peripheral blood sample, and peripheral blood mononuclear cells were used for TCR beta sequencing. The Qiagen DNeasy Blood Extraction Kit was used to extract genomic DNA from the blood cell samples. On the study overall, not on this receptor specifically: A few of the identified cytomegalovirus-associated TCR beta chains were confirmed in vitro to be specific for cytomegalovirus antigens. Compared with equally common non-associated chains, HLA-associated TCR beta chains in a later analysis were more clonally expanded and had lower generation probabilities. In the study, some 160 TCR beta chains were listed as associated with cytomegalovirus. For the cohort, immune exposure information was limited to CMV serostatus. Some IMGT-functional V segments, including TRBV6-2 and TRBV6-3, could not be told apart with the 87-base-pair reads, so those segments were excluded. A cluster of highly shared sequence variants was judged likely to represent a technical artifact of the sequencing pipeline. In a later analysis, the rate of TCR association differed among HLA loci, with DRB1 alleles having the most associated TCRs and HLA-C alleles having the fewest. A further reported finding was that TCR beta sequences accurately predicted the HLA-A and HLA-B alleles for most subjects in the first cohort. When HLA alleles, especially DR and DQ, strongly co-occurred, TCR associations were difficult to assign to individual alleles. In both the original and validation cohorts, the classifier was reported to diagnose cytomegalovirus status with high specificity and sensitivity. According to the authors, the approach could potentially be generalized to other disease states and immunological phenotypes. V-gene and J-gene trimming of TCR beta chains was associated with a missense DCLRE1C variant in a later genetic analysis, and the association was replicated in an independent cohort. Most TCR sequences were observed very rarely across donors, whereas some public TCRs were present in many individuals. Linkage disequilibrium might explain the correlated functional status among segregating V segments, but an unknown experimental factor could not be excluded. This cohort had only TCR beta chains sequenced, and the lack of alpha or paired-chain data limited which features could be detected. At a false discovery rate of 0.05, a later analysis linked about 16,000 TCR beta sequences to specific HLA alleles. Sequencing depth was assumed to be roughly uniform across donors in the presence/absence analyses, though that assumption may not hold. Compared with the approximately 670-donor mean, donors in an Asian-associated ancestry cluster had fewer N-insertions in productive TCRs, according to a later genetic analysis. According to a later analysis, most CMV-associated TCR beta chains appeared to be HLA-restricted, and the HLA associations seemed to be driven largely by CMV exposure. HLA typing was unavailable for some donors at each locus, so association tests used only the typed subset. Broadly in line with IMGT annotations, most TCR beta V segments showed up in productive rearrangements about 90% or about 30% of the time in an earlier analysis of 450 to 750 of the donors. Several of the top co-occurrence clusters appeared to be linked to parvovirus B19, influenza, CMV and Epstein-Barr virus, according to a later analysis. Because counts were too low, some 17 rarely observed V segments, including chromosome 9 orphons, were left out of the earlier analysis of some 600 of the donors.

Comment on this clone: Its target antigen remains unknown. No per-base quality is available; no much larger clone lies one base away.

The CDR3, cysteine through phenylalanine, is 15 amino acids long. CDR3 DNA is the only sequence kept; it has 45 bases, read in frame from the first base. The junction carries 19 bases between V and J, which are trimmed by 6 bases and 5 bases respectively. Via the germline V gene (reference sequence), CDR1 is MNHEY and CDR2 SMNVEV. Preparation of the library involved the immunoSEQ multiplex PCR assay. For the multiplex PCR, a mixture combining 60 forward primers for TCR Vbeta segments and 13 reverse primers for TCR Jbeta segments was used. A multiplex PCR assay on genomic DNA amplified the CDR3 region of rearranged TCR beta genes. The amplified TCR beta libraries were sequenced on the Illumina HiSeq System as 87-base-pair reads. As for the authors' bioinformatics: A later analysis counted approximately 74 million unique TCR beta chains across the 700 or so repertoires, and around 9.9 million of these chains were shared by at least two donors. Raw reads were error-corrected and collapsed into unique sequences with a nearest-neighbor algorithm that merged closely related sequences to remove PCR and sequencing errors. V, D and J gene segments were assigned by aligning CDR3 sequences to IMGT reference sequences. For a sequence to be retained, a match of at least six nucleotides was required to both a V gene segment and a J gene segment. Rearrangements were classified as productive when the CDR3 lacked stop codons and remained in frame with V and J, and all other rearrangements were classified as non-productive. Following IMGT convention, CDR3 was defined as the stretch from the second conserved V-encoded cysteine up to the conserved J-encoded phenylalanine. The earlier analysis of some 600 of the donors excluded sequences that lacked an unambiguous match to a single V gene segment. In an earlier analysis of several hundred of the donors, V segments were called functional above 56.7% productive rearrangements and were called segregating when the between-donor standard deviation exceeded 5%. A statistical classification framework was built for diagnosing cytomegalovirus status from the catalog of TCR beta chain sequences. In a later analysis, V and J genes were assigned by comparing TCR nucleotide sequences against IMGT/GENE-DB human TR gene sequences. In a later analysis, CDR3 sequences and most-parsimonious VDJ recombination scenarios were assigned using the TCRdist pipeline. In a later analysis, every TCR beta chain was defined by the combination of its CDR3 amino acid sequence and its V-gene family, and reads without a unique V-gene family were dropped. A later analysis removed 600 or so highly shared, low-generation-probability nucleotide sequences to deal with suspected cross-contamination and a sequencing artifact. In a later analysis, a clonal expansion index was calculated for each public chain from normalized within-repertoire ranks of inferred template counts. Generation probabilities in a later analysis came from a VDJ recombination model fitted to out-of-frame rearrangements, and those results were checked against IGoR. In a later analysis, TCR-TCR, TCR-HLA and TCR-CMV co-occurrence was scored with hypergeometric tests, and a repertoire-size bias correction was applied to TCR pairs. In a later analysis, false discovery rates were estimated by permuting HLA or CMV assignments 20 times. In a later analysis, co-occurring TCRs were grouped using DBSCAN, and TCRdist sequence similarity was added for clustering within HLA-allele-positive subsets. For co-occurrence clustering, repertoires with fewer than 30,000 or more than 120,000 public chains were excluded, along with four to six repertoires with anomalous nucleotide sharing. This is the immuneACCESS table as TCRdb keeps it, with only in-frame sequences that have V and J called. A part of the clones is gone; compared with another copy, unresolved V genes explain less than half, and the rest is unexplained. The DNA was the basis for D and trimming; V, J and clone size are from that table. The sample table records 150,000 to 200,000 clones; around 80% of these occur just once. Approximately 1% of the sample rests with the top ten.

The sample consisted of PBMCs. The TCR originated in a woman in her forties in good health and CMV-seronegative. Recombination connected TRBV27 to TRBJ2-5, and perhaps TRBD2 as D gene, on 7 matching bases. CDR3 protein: CASRGGGRGRETQYF. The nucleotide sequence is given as TGTGCCAGCAGGGGGGGCGGGAGAGGGAGGGAGACCCAGTACTTC.